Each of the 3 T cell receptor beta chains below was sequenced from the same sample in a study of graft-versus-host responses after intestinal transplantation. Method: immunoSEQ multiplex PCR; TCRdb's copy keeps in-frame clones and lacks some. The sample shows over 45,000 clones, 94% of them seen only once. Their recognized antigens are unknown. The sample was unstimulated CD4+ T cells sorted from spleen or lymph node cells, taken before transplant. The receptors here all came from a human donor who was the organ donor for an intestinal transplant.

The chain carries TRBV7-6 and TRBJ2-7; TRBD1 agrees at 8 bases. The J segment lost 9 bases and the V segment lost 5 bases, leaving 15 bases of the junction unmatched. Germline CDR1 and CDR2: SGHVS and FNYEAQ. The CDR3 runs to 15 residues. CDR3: CASSHPGQATFRQYF. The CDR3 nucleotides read TGTGCCAGCAGCCACCCGGGACAGGCAACCTTCCGGCAGTACTTC.

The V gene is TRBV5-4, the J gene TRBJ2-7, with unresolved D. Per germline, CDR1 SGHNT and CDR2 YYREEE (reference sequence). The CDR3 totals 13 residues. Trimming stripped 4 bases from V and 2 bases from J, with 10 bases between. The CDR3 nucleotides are TGTGCCAGCAGCCGCGACCAGCCCTACGAGCAGTACTTC. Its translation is CASSRDQPYEQYF. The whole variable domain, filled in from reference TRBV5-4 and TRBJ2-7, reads ETGVTQSPTHLIKTRGQQVTLRCSSQSGHNTVSWYQQALGQGPQFIFQYYREEENGRGNFPPRFSGLQFPNYSSELNVNALELDDSALYLCASSRDQPYEQYFGPGTRLTVT.

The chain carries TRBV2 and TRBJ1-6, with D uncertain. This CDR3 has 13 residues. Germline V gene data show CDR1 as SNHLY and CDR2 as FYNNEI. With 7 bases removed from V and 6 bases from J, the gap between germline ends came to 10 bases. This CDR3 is CASKASANSPLHF. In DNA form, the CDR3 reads TGTGCCAGCAAGGCGTCAGCTAATTCACCCCTCCACTTT.